The source of this TCR beta chain is a study of blood T cell repertoires in COVID-19. Study at large: Samples came from the United States, Italy and Spain, spanning acute and convalescent COVID-19. The analysed material was cDNA or gDNA that came from T cells, B-cell-depleted T cells, or PBMCs.

V dropped 2 bases and J dropped 1 base, with 7 bases sitting between them. Germline V CDR1 and CDR2: ENHRY, SYGVKD. The CDR3 spans 14 residues. Per the study methods: It was from reference gene primer amplification that nucleated cell counts were estimated. Generated by immunoSEQ multiplex PCR, the TCRdb table keeps only in-frame clones and is missing some. V, J and clone size were drawn from that table, and D and trimming were deduced from the DNA. The sample holds 13,000 to 15,000 clones, 84% seen once. This clonotype was obtained from a man between 45 and 60 years old with active COVID-19. The sequenced sample consisted of peripheral blood. V usage is TRBV10-3 and J usage is TRBJ2-3, with unresolved D. The CDR3 here is CAISEAEGTDTQYF. CDR3 bases: TGTGCCATCAGTGAGGCGGAAGGCACAGATACGCAGTATTTT.